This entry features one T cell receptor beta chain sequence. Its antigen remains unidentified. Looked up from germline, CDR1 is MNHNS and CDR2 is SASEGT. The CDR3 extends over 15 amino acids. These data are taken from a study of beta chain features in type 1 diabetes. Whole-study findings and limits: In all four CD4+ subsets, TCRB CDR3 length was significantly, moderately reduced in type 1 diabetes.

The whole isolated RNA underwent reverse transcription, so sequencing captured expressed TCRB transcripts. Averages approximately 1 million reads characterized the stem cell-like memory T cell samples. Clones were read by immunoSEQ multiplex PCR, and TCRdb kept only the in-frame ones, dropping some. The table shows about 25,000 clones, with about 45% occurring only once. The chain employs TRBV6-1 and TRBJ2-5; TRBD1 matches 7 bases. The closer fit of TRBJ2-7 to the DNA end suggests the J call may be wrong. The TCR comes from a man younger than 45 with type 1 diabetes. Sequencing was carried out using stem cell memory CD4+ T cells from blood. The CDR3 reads CASSGIRDSSYEQYF. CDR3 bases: TGTGCCAGCAGTGGGATCCGGGACAGCTCCTACGAGCAGTACTTC.